This TCR beta chain emerged from a study of T cells in Graves' hyperthyroidism and ophthalmopathy. Looking at the study overall: At the time of initial diagnosis and before any treatment, peripheral blood was collected. Study-wide results and limits: In blood, most of the thyroid clonotypes expanded above 0.001 were also present.

What was amplified from RNA transcripts were TCR beta CDR3 regions. A set of HTBI primers served as the primers for a first-round RT-PCR of the TCR CDR3. TCRdb used MiXCR to reprocess the multiplex PCR reads, holding one entry per CDR3 protein. The sample includes some 720,000 distinct CDR3 sequences, less than 20% of them seen just once. This clonotype came up once. Its antigen is unidentified. CDR1 is MNHNS, CDR2 SASEGT, per germline. Trimming cost V 8 bases and J 6 bases, with 14 bases left between them. The CDR3 is made up of 12 amino acids. The authors deemed Graves' hyperthyroidism stable absent ophthalmopathy progression within 18 months.

This chain uses TRBV6-1 with TRBJ2-7; D is perhaps TRBD1 or TRBD2 (6 bases each). Material: blood. This clonotype was sampled from a young man with Graves' hyperthyroidism. The CDR3 bases are TGTGCCAGCCGAAGGGGGGCCTTCGAGCAGTACTTC. This encodes CASRRGAFEQYF.